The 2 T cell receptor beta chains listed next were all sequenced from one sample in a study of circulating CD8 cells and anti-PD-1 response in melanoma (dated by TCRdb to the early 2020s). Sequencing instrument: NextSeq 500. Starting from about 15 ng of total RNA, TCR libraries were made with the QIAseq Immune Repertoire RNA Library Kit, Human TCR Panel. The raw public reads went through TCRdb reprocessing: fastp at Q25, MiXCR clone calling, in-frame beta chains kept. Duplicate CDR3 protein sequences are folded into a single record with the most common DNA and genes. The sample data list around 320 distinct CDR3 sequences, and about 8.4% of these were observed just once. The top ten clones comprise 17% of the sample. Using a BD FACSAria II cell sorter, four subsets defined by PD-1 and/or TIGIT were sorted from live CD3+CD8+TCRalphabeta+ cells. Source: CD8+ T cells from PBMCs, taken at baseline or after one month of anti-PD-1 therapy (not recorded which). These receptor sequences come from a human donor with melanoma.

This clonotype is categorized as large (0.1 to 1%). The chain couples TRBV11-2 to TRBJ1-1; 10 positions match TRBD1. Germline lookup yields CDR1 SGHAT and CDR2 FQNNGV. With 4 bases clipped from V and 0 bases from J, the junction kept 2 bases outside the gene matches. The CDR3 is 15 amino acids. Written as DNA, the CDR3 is TGTGCCAGCAGCTCGGGGACAGGGGTGAACACTGAAGCTTTCTTT. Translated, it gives CASSSGTGVNTEAFF.

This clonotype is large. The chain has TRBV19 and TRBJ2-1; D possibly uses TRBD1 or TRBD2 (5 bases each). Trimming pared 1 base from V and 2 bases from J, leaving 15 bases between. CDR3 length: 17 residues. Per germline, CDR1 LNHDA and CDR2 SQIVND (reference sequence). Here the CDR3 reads CASSIAALQGAYNEQFF. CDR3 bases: TGTGCCAGTAGTATAGCCGCACTTCAGGGAGCCTACAATGAGCAGTTCTTC.